This entry features one TCR beta chain sequence. Germline CDR1 SQVTM, CDR2 ANQGSEA. The CDR3 extends over 13 amino acids. The V end was cut by 6 bases, the J end by 5 bases, with 16 bases between. Using immunoSEQ multiplex PCR, the repertoire was profiled, and TCRdb retains in-frame clones only, with some absent. The table records thousands of clones, 70% to 80% of them present only once. This sample was included in a study of T cell repertoires in ileal Crohn's disease. The origin of this receptor is an adult with Crohn's disease. The chain combines TRBV29-1 with TRBJ1-1, with D maybe TRBD1 (5 bases). Sequencing was done on a sample of ileal tissue. CDR3 loop: CSVSGGGGTEAFF. CDR3 nucleotides: TGCAGCGTGTCGGGGGGAGGAGGAACTGAAGCTTTCTTT.